One and the same sample provided the 2 T cell receptor beta chains below, sequenced in a study of OX40 agonist ivuxolimab in advanced cancers. The table came from immunoSEQ multiplex PCR; TCRdb's copy has only in-frame clones and leaves some out. Found here are roughly 70,000 clones, 85% of them singletons; the top ten hold about 4%. The material was CD4+ or CD8+ T cells sorted from blood, obtained in a trial of the OX40 agonist ivuxolimab. The receptors were sampled from an adult with an advanced solid tumor such as melanoma, head and neck, liver or kidney cancer.

As regards this clone: Other DNA sequences from this sample encode an identical CDR3 as well. This chain uses TRBV5-1 with TRBJ2-3; 7 bases match TRBD2. This CDR3 contains 15 residues. Germline lookup yields CDR1 SGHRS and CDR2 YFSETQ. Trimming at V came to 0 bases and at J to 4 bases, leaving 5 bases not matched to a gene. CDR3 bases: TGCGCCAGCAGCTTGGAGGGGACTACCGCAGATACGCAGTATTTT. Amino acids: CASSLEGTTADTQYF.

The CDR3 DNA is TGTGCCTGGAACAGGATAGCCAAAAACATTCAGTACTTC. This encodes CAWNRIAKNIQYF. The chain joins TRBV30 to TRBJ2-4, with D tentatively TRBD1 (5 bases). V lost 4 bases and J lost 0, with 7 bases in between. The CDR3 extends over 13 amino acids. Germline loops: CDR1 GTSNPN, CDR2 SVGIG (reference sequence). The full variable domain, its missing parts supplied by reference TRBV30 and TRBJ2-4, is SQTIHQWPATLVQPVGSPLSLECTVEGTSNPNLYWYRQAAGRGLQLLFYSVGIGQISSEVPQNLSASRPQDRQFILSSKKLLLSDSGFYLCAWNRIAKNIQYFGAGTRLSVL.